Listed below are T cell receptor beta chains from one sample, sequenced in a study of blood T cell repertoires in COVID-19. The data were produced by immunoSEQ multiplex PCR, yet TCRdb's version contains in-frame clones alone and is incomplete. The sample contains 45,000 to 60,000 clones, 91% of which appear only once. Sequenced material: peripheral blood. The origin of the receptors is a man aged 50 to 59 with acute or convalescent COVID-19. Both conserved end residues are trimmed from each CDR3. The order of the fields is D gene, J gene, V gene, CDR3 protein. D genes are given only for firm matches.

TRBD2 TRBJ2-2 TRBV18 ASSPRTLAGGPWTGELF
TRBD2 TRBJ2-3 TRBV5-4 ASSSGLAGASGDTQY
NA TRBJ2-6 TRBV24-1 ATGGSGANVLT
NA TRBJ2-7 TRBV12-3/TRBV12-4 ASSPWTGEQY
TRBD1 TRBJ1-1 TRBV19 ASSNWTGGARTEAF
NA TRBJ2-1 TRBV7-2 ASSFVPVSGANEQF
TRBD1 TRBJ1-2 TRBV10-3 AISIMDRVDGYT
NA TRBJ1-5 TRBV6-6 ASSHPRSSSNQPQH
NA TRBJ2-3 TRBV5-1 ASSLGQGHTDTQY
NA TRBJ2-2 TRBV27 ASRPVDRNTGELF
NA TRBJ1-1 TRBV5-1 ASSLEGRSLNTEAF
TRBD1 TRBJ1-1 TRBV15 ATSPDRVRAGAF
TRBD1 TRBJ2-3 TRBV5-6 ASSFKIGAGGRADTQY
TRBD1 TRBJ2-6 TRBV5-6 ASKTGAGANVLT
TRBD1 TRBJ2-7 TRBV5-1 ASSLLGTAPYEQY
NA TRBJ2-1 TRBV27 ASSLGAAEQF
NA TRBJ1-1 TRBV5-1 ASGGVNTEAF
TRBD2 TRBJ2-3 TRBV7-2 ASSLAGGLGVDTQY
TRBD2 TRBJ2-5 TRBV11-2 ASSPGPGGEYQETQY
NA TRBJ1-3 TRBV6-1 ASSEAGGAGNTIY
TRBD2 TRBJ2-2 TRBV3-1/TRBV3-2 ASSQPQPRLAGRTGELF
NA TRBJ2-2 TRBV7-9 ASSPLARTKNTGELF
NA TRBJ1-1 TRBV30 AWSVLDAGTEAF
NA TRBJ1-1 TRBV5-4 ASSLAGSLMNTEAF
TRBD1 TRBJ1-1 TRBV2 ASSVRAPGQGNTEAF
NA TRBJ1-4 TRBV10-3 AISTRVNEKLF
NA TRBJ2-7 TRBV9 ASSVGSESHEQY
NA TRBJ1-6 TRBV6-4 ASSRDGGSYNSPLH
TRBD2 TRBJ2-1 TRBV6-5 ASSYSAAGGQGEQF
TRBD1 TRBJ2-7 TRBV24-1 ATSDSETGHEQY
TRBD1 TRBJ1-2 TRBV5-1 ACSLGQGRGGYT
TRBD2 TRBJ2-3 TRBV30 AWSGISPPAGGHQVTSTDTQY
NA TRBJ2-2 TRBV11-2 ASFEAVVANTGELF
TRBD1 TRBJ1-6 TRBV6-6 ASSWDRDRPNSPLH
TRBD1 TRBJ1-5 TRBV6-1 ASSELRGPRQPQH
NA TRBJ1-1 TRBV12-3/TRBV12-4 ASSLARGSEAF
TRBD1 TRBJ1-2 TRBV6-5 ASSRGQGSQNGYT